The 9 T cell receptor beta chains reported below all come from one sample, sequenced in a study of PD-1 blockade in mismatch repair-deficient tumors. Here immunoSEQ multiplex PCR was the method, and the copy in TCRdb shows in-frame clones only, minus some. This table has just under 80,000 clones, roughly 80% appearing once. The sequencing here drew on peripheral blood, taken 44 weeks after starting pembrolizumab. The receptor source for this set is an adult with mismatch repair-deficient cancer.

The chain combines TRBV14 with TRBJ2-2; D gene unclear. Per germline, CDR1 SGHDN and CDR2 FVKESK. V lost 6 bases and J lost 2, with 7 bases in between. The CDR3 has 13 residues. The CDR3 coding sequence is TGTGCCAGCAGGCGCCAAAACACCGGGGAGCTGTTTTTT. Translating it yields CASRRQNTGELFF.

V usage is TRBV5-1 and J usage is TRBJ2-7, with D hard to call. Per the germline V gene, CDR1 is SGHRS and CDR2 is YFSETQ. With 1 base removed from V and 0 bases from J, the gap between germline ends came to 8 bases. The CDR3 is made up of 14 amino acids. As DNA, the CDR3 is TGCGCCAGCAGCTTGTCGGCAGCCTCCTACGAGCAGTACTTC. Amino acids: CASSLSAASYEQYF.

The chain recombines TRBV6-1 with TRBJ2-6, with D hard to call. Deletions cut 8 bases from V and 0 bases from J, with 11 bases between. Germline V CDR1 and CDR2: MNHNS, SASEGT. The CDR3 has 15 residues. This CDR3 reads CASGSPYSGANVLTF. In DNA form, the CDR3 reads TGTGCCAGCGGGTCCCCCTACTCTGGGGCCAACGTCCTGACTTTC.

The chain links TRBV4-1 to TRBJ1-1, with 9 bases identical to TRBD1. V shed 3 bases and J 10 bases; nucleotides not matched to a gene: 3. The CDR3 is 12 residues long. The V gene's germline CDR1 is MGHRA and CDR2 YSYEKL. The CDR3 nucleotides are TGCGCCAGCAGCCAGGAGGGACAGGGAGCTTTCTTT. Translating gives CASSQEGQGAFF.

There are a few counts of this clone. The CDR3 bases are TGCGCCAGCAGCACCGGACAGGGGGATGGCTACACCTTC. Encoded protein: CASSTGQGDGYTF. V gene TRBV5-1 combines with J gene TRBJ1-2; 10 bases are shared with TRBD1. The length of the CDR3 is 13 residues. Trimming took 4 bases from V and 6 from J; bases not matched to a gene: 3. CDR1 and CDR2 (germline): SGHRS, YFSETQ.

This chain joins TRBV2 and TRBJ2-7, with 8 bases that match TRBD1. CDR3 length: 14 residues. V shed 6 bases and J 2 bases; nucleotides not matched to a gene: 6. The germline V gene encodes CDR1 SNHLY and CDR2 FYNNEI. CDR3 in DNA: TGTGCCAGCAGGGAGGACAGGGTACCCTACGAGCAGTACTTC. Translating gives CASREDRVPYEQYF. Complete variable domain (other parts from reference TRBV2 and TRBJ2-7): EPEVTQTPSHQVTQMGQEVILRCVPISNHLYFYWYRQILGQKVEFLVSFYNNEISEKSEIFDDQFSVERPDGSNFTLKIRSTKLEDSAMYFCASREDRVPYEQYFGPGTRLTVT.

The chain uses TRBV29-1 and TRBJ1-4, with D unclear. The CDR3 spans 14 residues. CDR1 and CDR2 from the germline V gene are SQVTM and ANQGSEA. Trimming shortened V by 5 bases and J by 0 bases, and 10 bases separated the two germline ends. DNA of the CDR3: TGCAGCGTTTTTTGGACGGCAACTAATGAAAAACTGTTTTTT. This sequence encodes CSVFWTATNEKLFF.

The rearrangement uses TRBV7-2 and TRBJ1-5; 8 bases agree with TRBD1. The length of the CDR3 is 14 residues. With 5 bases clipped from V and 5 bases from J, the junction kept 5 bases outside the gene matches. The germline gives CDR1 SGHTA, CDR2 FQGNSA. CDR3: CASSPDRAYQPQHF. DNA for the CDR3: TGTGCCAGCAGCCCGGACAGGGCTTATCAGCCCCAGCATTTT.

This chain joins TRBV2 and TRBJ2-7; the match to TRBD1 covers 8 bases. The length of the CDR3 is 14 residues. The junction had 7 bases not matched to a gene; V was cut back by 7 bases and J by 2 bases. Germline-derived CDR1 and CDR2 are SNHLY and FYNNEI. CDR3 in amino acids: CASIRTGLTYEQYF. The CDR3 DNA follows: TGTGCCAGCATACGGACAGGGCTAACCTACGAGCAGTACTTC.